This T cell receptor beta chain came from a study of T cell responses to AZD1222 COVID-19 vaccine. The germline gives CDR1 KGHSH, CDR2 LQKENI. Unmatched junction bases numbered 8, after V lost 3 bases and J lost 3 bases. The CDR3 totals 16 residues. TCRdb's copy holds only in-frame clones and misses some; the assay was immunoSEQ multiplex PCR. Among some 170,000 clones listed, more than 90% were seen once. J is TRBJ1-3 and V is TRBV18, with 7 bases that match TRBD1. The clonotype was recovered from an adult in good health. The starting material was peripheral blood, obtained on day 0 of AZD1222 vaccination. CDR3 residues: CASSPLEGASGNTIYF. DNA of the CDR3: TGTGCCAGCTCACCTCTGGAGGGGGCAAGTGGAAACACCATATATTTT.